This record concerns one TCR beta chain sequence. The authors' processing: The authors estimated nucleated cell counts from reference gene primer amplification. Clones were sequenced by immunoSEQ multiplex PCR, and TCRdb holds only the in-frame ones, with some missing. V and J calls and clone size are as listed in that table; D and trimming were resolved from the DNA. Of about 220,000 clones listed, less than 85% are singletons. The sample originates from a study of blood T cell repertoires in COVID-19. Study-level background: Samples came from the United States, Italy and Spain, spanning acute and convalescent COVID-19. From T cells, B-cell-depleted T cells, or PBMCs came the material, which was cDNA or gDNA.

Germline loops: CDR1 MDHEN, CDR2 SYDVKM. The CDR3 spans 15 residues. Trimming took 6 bases from V and 0 from J, leaving 9 bases between them. The sample consisted of peripheral blood. The source of this sequence is a woman of 80 years or more with acute or convalescent COVID-19. The V gene is TRBV28, the J gene TRBJ1-6; D is uncertain. CDR3 loop: CASRRTYSYNSPLHF. The DNA for the CDR3 is TGTGCCAGCAGGCGTACTTACTCCTATAATTCACCCCTCCACTTT.